The source of this T cell receptor (beta chain) is a study of cytomegalovirus exposure and HLA in healthy donors. V lost 8 bases and J 5 bases, leaving 11 bases between the germline ends. The V gene's germline CDR1 is MNHEY and CDR2 SVGAGI. This CDR3 region has 12 residues. The PCR had 60 Vbeta and 13 Jbeta primers. Method: immunoSEQ multiplex PCR; TCRdb's copy keeps in-frame clones and lacks some. The sample carries 150,000 to 200,000 clones, approximately 81% recorded once. The material sequenced was PBMCs. The TCR comes from a woman aged 18-35 years in good health and CMV-seropositive. This rearrangement joins TRBV6-5 to TRBJ2-3; perhaps TRBD1 as D (6 bases). The CDR3 region is CASCTGLDTQYF. The CDR3 nucleotides read TGTGCCAGCTGCACAGGGTTAGATACGCAGTATTTT.